The rows below give T cell receptor beta chains drawn from one sample of a study of OX40 agonist ivuxolimab in advanced cancers. The repertoire was sequenced with immunoSEQ multiplex PCR; TCRdb's copy has only in-frame clones and lacks some. The sample lists more than 40,000 clones; approximately 89% were seen once. The material sequenced was CD4+ or CD8+ T cells sorted from blood, taken in a trial of the OX40 agonist ivuxolimab. The receptors stem from an adult with an advanced solid tumor such as melanoma, head and neck, liver or kidney cancer. Both conserved end residues are part of each CDR3. A D gene is named only where the DNA matches it firmly. The size entry is marked missing in some rows and otherwise reads once, few, many or a size class.

cdr3_aa: CASSPGTAYGYTF
cdr3_nt: TGTGCCAGTAGTCCGGGGACGGCCTATGGCTACACCTTC
clone_size: -
d_call: -
v_call: TRBV19
j_call: TRBJ1-2

cdr3_aa: CASSGPERGPLNTEAFF
cdr3_nt: TGTGCCAGCAGCGGCCCGGAGAGGGGGCCCCTGAACACTGAAGCTTTCTTT
clone_size: -
d_call: TRBD1
v_call: TRBV5-6
j_call: TRBJ1-1

cdr3_aa: CSAPDRDLYNEQFF
cdr3_nt: TGCAGCGCCCCGGACCGGGACCTCTACAATGAGCAGTTCTTC
clone_size: few
d_call: -
v_call: TRBV29-1
j_call: TRBJ2-1

cdr3_aa: CASSVSPGGGSTDTQYF
cdr3_nt: TGTGCCAGCAGCGTAAGCCCCGGGGGGGGTAGCACAGATACGCAGTATTTT
clone_size: -
d_call: TRBD2
v_call: TRBV9
j_call: TRBJ2-3

cdr3_aa: CASSPLMRTPGEETQYF
cdr3_nt: TGTGCCAGCAGTCCCCTGATGAGGACTCCGGGGGAAGAGACCCAGTACTTC
clone_size: -
d_call: -
v_call: TRBV28
j_call: TRBJ2-5

cdr3_aa: CASSYTPSGEQYF
cdr3_nt: TGTGCCAGCAGTTACACCCCCTCGGGGGAGCAGTACTTC
clone_size: few
d_call: -
v_call: TRBV6-5
j_call: TRBJ2-7

cdr3_aa: CASSENGPVGPYYEQYF
cdr3_nt: TGTGCCAGCAGTGAAAATGGTCCGGTGGGACCTTACTACGAGCAGTACTTC
clone_size: -
d_call: -
v_call: TRBV2
j_call: TRBJ2-7

cdr3_aa: CASSFRGVITDTQYF
cdr3_nt: TGTGCCAGCAGTTTCAGGGGGGTTATCACAGATACGCAGTATTTT
clone_size: -
d_call: -
v_call: TRBV28
j_call: TRBJ2-3

cdr3_aa: CASSSGPILYPSAKNIQYF
cdr3_nt: TGTGCCAGCAGCTCGGGACCTATCCTTTACCCCTCTGCCAAAAACATTCAGTACTTC
clone_size: -
d_call: -
v_call: TRBV13
j_call: TRBJ2-4

cdr3_aa: CATSLLAGETDTQYF
cdr3_nt: TGTGCCACCAGCCTTCTAGCGGGAGAAACAGATACGCAGTATTTT
clone_size: -
d_call: TRBD2
v_call: TRBV15
j_call: TRBJ2-3

cdr3_aa: CASRYKEGLAYNEQFF
cdr3_nt: TGTGCCAGCAGATATAAGGAGGGGCTAGCCTACAATGAGCAGTTCTTC
clone_size: -
d_call: -
v_call: TRBV7-8
j_call: TRBJ2-1

cdr3_aa: CASSLFSGNTEAFF
cdr3_nt: TGTGCCAGCAGTTTATTTTCAGGGAACACTGAAGCTTTCTTT
clone_size: -
d_call: -
v_call: TRBV27
j_call: TRBJ1-1

cdr3_aa: CASNADGANTGELFF
cdr3_nt: TGTGCCAGCAACGCCGACGGCGCGAACACCGGGGAGCTGTTTTTT
clone_size: -
d_call: -
v_call: TRBV9
j_call: TRBJ2-2

cdr3_aa: CATSIFGRASGELFF
cdr3_nt: TGTGCCACCAGCATTTTCGGGAGGGCCTCCGGGGAGCTGTTTTTT
clone_size: -
d_call: TRBD2
v_call: TRBV15
j_call: TRBJ2-2

cdr3_aa: CASSDGGQGGNDYGYTF
cdr3_nt: TGTGCCAGCAGTGACGGCGGACAGGGAGGGAACGACTATGGCTACACCTTC
clone_size: -
d_call: TRBD1
v_call: TRBV2
j_call: TRBJ1-2

cdr3_aa: CASSQDPGGASYNEQFF
cdr3_nt: TGCGCCAGCAGCCAAGATCCCGGGGGGGCTTCCTACAATGAGCAGTTCTTC
clone_size: -
d_call: TRBD2
v_call: TRBV4-3
j_call: TRBJ2-1

cdr3_aa: CARPTSAIDRNTGELFF
cdr3_nt: TGTGCCAGACCCACCTCCGCGATAGACCGCAACACCGGGGAGCTGTTTTTT
clone_size: -
d_call: -
v_call: TRBV2
j_call: TRBJ2-2

cdr3_aa: CASSLGLAGNEQFF
cdr3_nt: TGTGCCAGCAGTTTGGGGCTAGCGGGAAATGAGCAGTTCTTC
clone_size: -
d_call: TRBD2
v_call: TRBV6-5
j_call: TRBJ2-1

cdr3_aa: CSASPGDEQFF
cdr3_nt: TGCAGTGCTAGCCCGGGGGATGAGCAGTTCTTC
clone_size: -
d_call: -
v_call: TRBV20-1
j_call: TRBJ2-1

cdr3_aa: CASSDSNEQFF
cdr3_nt: TGTGCCAGCAGTGATAGCAATGAGCAGTTCTTC
clone_size: -
d_call: -
v_call: TRBV2
j_call: TRBJ2-1

cdr3_aa: CASTIGDRVGDTQYF
cdr3_nt: TGTGCCAGCACCATTGGGGACAGGGTAGGGGATACGCAGTATTTT
clone_size: -
d_call: TRBD1
v_call: TRBV7-9
j_call: TRBJ2-3

cdr3_aa: CASSPGQSYEQYF
cdr3_nt: TGTGCCAGCAGCCCCGGACAGTCCTACGAGCAGTACTTC
clone_size: -
d_call: -
v_call: TRBV7-1
j_call: TRBJ2-7

cdr3_aa: CASSIQGITEAFF
cdr3_nt: TGTGCCAGTAGTATACAGGGGATAACTGAAGCTTTCTTT
clone_size: -
d_call: -
v_call: TRBV19
j_call: TRBJ1-1

cdr3_aa: CASSGTSGGYNEQFF
cdr3_nt: TGTGCCAGCAGCGGGACTAGCGGGGGCTACAATGAGCAGTTCTTC
clone_size: -
d_call: TRBD2
v_call: TRBV9
j_call: TRBJ2-1

cdr3_aa: CASSLQGLDYGYTF
cdr3_nt: TGTGCCAGCAGTCTACAGGGGCTCGACTATGGCTACACCTTC
clone_size: -
d_call: TRBD1
v_call: TRBV13
j_call: TRBJ1-2

cdr3_aa: CASSYRGLATDEQYF
cdr3_nt: TGTGCCAGCAGTTATCGGGGACTAGCGACCGACGAGCAGTACTTC
clone_size: few
d_call: TRBD2
v_call: TRBV27
j_call: TRBJ2-7

cdr3_aa: CASSLIGGRAYNEQFF
cdr3_nt: TGTGCCAGCAGTTTAATTGGAGGGAGAGCTTACAATGAGCAGTTCTTC
clone_size: -
d_call: -
v_call: TRBV27
j_call: TRBJ2-1

cdr3_aa: CASGEGGNTYEQYF
cdr3_nt: TGCGCCAGCGGGGAAGGAGGGAATACCTACGAGCAGTACTTC
clone_size: -
d_call: -
v_call: TRBV5-1
j_call: TRBJ2-7

cdr3_aa: CASSAGRRYVAGELFF
cdr3_nt: TGTGCCAGCTCAGCGGGCAGAAGATATGTTGCCGGGGAGCTGTTTTTT
clone_size: -
d_call: -
v_call: TRBV14
j_call: TRBJ2-2

cdr3_aa: CAAAGDLTYEQYF
cdr3_nt: TGTGCCGCCGCAGGGGACCTAACCTACGAGCAGTACTTC
clone_size: once
d_call: -
v_call: TRBV6-1
j_call: TRBJ2-7

cdr3_aa: CASSSLPGLSYEQYF
cdr3_nt: TGTGCCAGCAGCTCACTCCCGGGCCTATCCTACGAGCAGTACTTC
clone_size: -
d_call: -
v_call: TRBV6-6
j_call: TRBJ2-7